Each of the 22 T cell receptor beta chains below was sequenced from the same sample in a study of cytomegalovirus exposure and HLA in healthy donors. Use of 60 Vbeta and 13 Jbeta primers characterized the PCR. Sequencing used immunoSEQ multiplex PCR; TCRdb keeps in-frame clones, though not all of them. In the table there are over 90,000 clones, roughly 73% of which are singletons. The source material was PBMCs. Receptors were obtained from a man aged 35 to 55 in good health and CMV-seronegative.

This clone was counted only a few times. The V call is TRBV15, the J call TRBJ1-1, with D perhaps TRBD1 (6 bases). The CDR3 has 13 residues. The germline gives CDR1 LNHNV, CDR2 YYDKDF (reference sequence). V lost 5 bases and J 4 bases, leaving 11 bases between the germline ends. This chain's CDR3 is CATSSGTPTEAFF. The CDR3 DNA follows: TGTGCCACCAGCTCTGGGACACCCACTGAAGCTTTCTTT.

V is TRBV6-5 and J is TRBJ2-4; 15 bases match TRBD2. The V gene end was trimmed by 8 bases and the J gene end by 4 bases; junction bases not matched to a gene: 3. Germline V gene lookup returns CDR1 MNHEY and CDR2 SVGAGI. This CDR3 is 15 amino acids long. CDR3 residues: CASLGTSGGKNIQYF. CDR3 coding DNA: TGTGCCAGCCTCGGGACTAGCGGGGGGAAAAACATTCAGTACTTC.

CDR3 in DNA: TGTGCCACCGGGACAGGGTATGGCTACACCTTC. This encodes CATGTGYGYTF. The chain has TRBV15 and TRBJ1-2; 9 bases agree with TRBD1. The V segment lost 8 bases and the J segment 5 bases; nucleotides outside the gene matches: 0. This CDR3 region has 11 residues. Germline CDR1 is LNHNV and CDR2 is YYDKDF (reference sequence).

The chain couples TRBV5-6 to TRBJ1-2; D not resolved. The CDR3 is made up of 18 amino acids. Germline V CDR1 and CDR2: SGHDT, YYEEEE. Trimming removed 0 bases from V and 0 bases from J, with 18 bases in between. This chain's CDR3 is CASSLEENGHLSNYGYTF. The CDR3 coding sequence is TGTGCCAGCAGCTTGGAGGAGAATGGTCACCTGTCTAACTATGGCTACACCTTC.

V gene TRBV5-6 combines with J gene TRBJ2-5; 15 bases agree with TRBD2. The CDR3 runs 15 residues. Germline V gene sequence: CDR1 SGHDT, CDR2 YYEEEE. The junction had 2 bases not matched to a gene; V was cut back by 4 bases and J by 4 bases. CDR3 sequence (DNA): TGTGCCAGCAGCACGGGACTAGCGGGAGGAGAGACCCAGTACTTC. Translating it yields CASSTGLAGGETQYF.

In this sample, this clone turned up a few times. The rearrangement joins TRBV7-6 to TRBJ2-7, with 8 bases that match TRBD1. CDR1 is SGHVS, CDR2 FNYEAQ, per germline. There are 14 residues in the CDR3. V lost 5 bases and J lost 4; bases outside the gene matches: 7. This CDR3 reads CASSQRQGTYEQYF. The DNA of the CDR3 is TGTGCCAGCAGCCAGAGACAGGGGACGTACGAGCAGTACTTC.

Turning to this clone: One end of the junction does not line up with germline, which may come from a read error. CDR3 sequence: CASSLGARSDTQYF. For the CDR3, the DNA is TGTGCCAGTAGCTTAGGAGCTAGGTCAGATACGCAGTATTTT. The chain employs TRBV11-2 and TRBJ2-3; D is undetermined. There are 14 residues in the CDR3. Germline-derived CDR1 and CDR2 are SGHAT and FQNNGV.

The CDR3 loop reads CASRDSGGGNNEQFF. The CDR3 DNA is TGTGCCAGCAGGGACTCAGGAGGAGGGAACAATGAGCAGTTCTTC. V usage is TRBV6-5 and J usage is TRBJ2-1, with D perhaps matching TRBD2 (6 bases). The V end lost 6 bases, the J end lost 5 bases, and 17 bases lay between the germline ends. The germline V gene has CDR1 MNHEY and CDR2 SVGAGI. The CDR3 totals 15 residues.

The chain has TRBV2 and TRBJ1-1; D not certain. Between the trimmed V and J ends, which lost 4 bases and 5 bases, there was a span of 11 bases. Germline CDR1 reads SNHLY; CDR2 reads FYNNEI. The CDR3 has 13 amino acids. The CDR3 nucleotides read TGTGCCAGCAGTGGGGCGGGGAGGACTGAAGCTTTCTTT. Translation gives CASSGAGRTEAFF.

The V call is TRBV7-2, the J call TRBJ2-3, with no clear D. Germline CDR1 reads SGHTA; CDR2 reads FQGNSA. V was clipped by 0 bases and J by 5 bases, with 6 bases between them. This CDR3 comprises 13 residues. The CDR3 sequence is CASSLAPGDTQYF. The CDR3, as DNA: TGTGCCAGCAGCTTAGCGCCGGGAGATACGCAGTATTTT.

This clone was observed a few times. This sequence joins TRBV18 and TRBJ1-2, with a weak D call TRBD1 (6 bases). V was cut by 0 bases and J by 5 bases, with 19 bases left in between. Germline-derived CDR1 and CDR2 are KGHSH and LQKENI. There are 17 residues in the CDR3. The chain's CDR3 is CASSPPMGAVMFYGYTF. The DNA for the CDR3 is TGTGCCAGCTCACCACCGATGGGGGCGGTAATGTTTTATGGCTACACCTTC.

Only a few counts were recorded for this clone. The chain couples TRBV6-5 to TRBJ1-1, with D perhaps matching TRBD1 (5 bases). The CDR3 length is 14 residues. The germline CDR1 and CDR2 sequences are MNHEY and SVGAGI. Trimming removed 4 bases from V and 4 bases from J, with 13 bases in between. CDR3 residues: CASSSTREGTEAFF. The CDR3 DNA follows: TGTGCCAGCAGTTCCACCAGGGAAGGCACTGAAGCTTTCTTT.

The chain recombines TRBV6-5 with TRBJ2-7; 9 nucleotides match TRBD1. Germline V gene sequence: CDR1 MNHEY, CDR2 SVGAGI. V was clipped by 8 bases and J by 0 bases; unmatched bases: 2. This CDR3 is 13 amino acids long. CDR3 loop: CASGQGSSYEQYF. CDR3 bases: TGTGCCAGCGGACAGGGGAGCTCCTACGAGCAGTACTTC.

This chain joins TRBV12-5 and TRBJ2-5, with a weak D call TRBD2 (6 bases). CDR1 is LGHNT and CDR2 is FRNRAP in the germline V gene. Trimming removed 7 bases from V and 7 bases from J, with 16 bases in between. This CDR3 spans 13 amino acids. The CDR3 sequence: CASEPGSGSTQYF. The CDR3 DNA follows: TGTGCTAGTGAACCGGGTAGCGGATCGACCCAGTACTTC.

The J gene is TRBJ2-5, the V gene TRBV2; no reliable D call. Germline CDR1 and CDR2: SNHLY and FYNNEI. The CDR3 has 15 residues. Trimming pared 2 bases from V and 0 bases from J, leaving 10 bases between. In nucleotides, the CDR3 is TGTGCCAGCAGTGAATTTGCCAGGAACCAAGAGACCCAGTACTTC. It yields the protein CASSEFARNQETQYF.

The CDR3 sequence is CASTKAAVYNEQFF. Written as DNA, the CDR3 is TGTGCCAGCACCAAGGCGGCAGTCTACAATGAGCAGTTCTTC. The J gene is TRBJ2-1, the V gene TRBV6-6; D is unresolved. Trimming removed 7 bases from V and 3 bases from J, with 13 bases in between. Germline V gene sequence: CDR1 MNHNY, CDR2 SVGAGI (reference sequence). The CDR3 has 14 amino acids.

The chain employs TRBV4-3 and TRBJ2-5; 10 positions agree with TRBD2. The V segment lost 0 bases and the J segment 3 bases; nucleotides outside the gene matches: 4. Germline V gene sequence: CDR1 LGHNA, CDR2 YSLEER. The CDR3 has 16 residues. CDR3 loop: CASSQDPSGGEETQYF. The CDR3 region has the DNA TGCGCCAGCAGCCAAGATCCTAGCGGGGGAGAAGAGACCCAGTACTTC.

The V and J genes are TRBV19 and TRBJ1-4; possibly TRBD1 for D (6 bases). This CDR3 spans 15 amino acids. V lost 8 bases and J lost 9, with 22 bases in between. Germline CDR1 LNHDA, CDR2 SQIVND (reference sequence). The CDR3 loop is CASPQGQGREKKLFF. CDR3 bases: TGTGCCAGTCCACAGGGCCAGGGGAGGGAGAAAAAACTGTTTTTT.

The V and J genes are TRBV29-1 and TRBJ2-7; TRBD1 aligns across 9 bases. Trimming removed 4 bases from V and 6 bases from J; junction bases left unmatched: 7. The germline gives CDR1 SQVTM, CDR2 ANQGSEA. This CDR3 is 13 amino acids long. CDR3 nucleotides: TGCAGCGTTGCCCGGGACAGGGTTCGCGAGCAGTACTTC. This sequence encodes CSVARDRVREQYF.

The chain uses TRBV2 and TRBJ1-2; D might be TRBD1 (6 bases). The CDR3 spans 13 residues. V was pared by 6 bases and J by 1 base, with 9 bases between. Germline CDR1 reads SNHLY; CDR2 reads FYNNEI. The CDR3 is CASSRTVNYGYTF. The CDR3 coding sequence is TGTGCCAGCAGCCGGACAGTTAACTATGGCTACACCTTC.

The chain combines TRBV7-6 with TRBJ2-5; D not resolved. The CDR3 covers 13 residues. Germline V gene sequence: CDR1 SGHVS, CDR2 FNYEAQ. V lost 3 bases and J 3 bases, leaving 8 bases between the germline ends. CDR3 amino acids: CASSFFQKETQYF. For the CDR3, the DNA is TGTGCCAGCAGCTTTTTCCAGAAAGAGACCCAGTACTTC.

In its sample, this clone was seen a few times. The chain has TRBV5-1 and TRBJ1-2; a possible D gene is TRBD1 (5 bases). This CDR3 contains 14 residues. V was shortened by 3 bases and J by 4 bases, with 13 bases between the two germline ends. Looked up from germline, CDR1 is SGHRS and CDR2 is YFSETQ. The CDR3 here is CASSYPGNTYGYTF. CDR3 sequence (DNA): TGCGCCAGCAGCTACCCAGGGAACACCTATGGCTACACCTTC. The full variable domain, with the rest looked up from reference TRBV5-1 and TRBJ1-2, is KAGVTQTPRYLIKTRGQQVTLSCSPISGHRSVSWYQQTPGQGLQFLFEYFSETQRNKGNFPGRFSGRQFSNSRSEMNVSTLELGDSALYLCASSYPGNTYGYTFGSGTRLTVV.